The 3 T cell receptor beta chains given below trace back to one sample, sequenced in a study of human T cells and chemical hapten exposure (dated by TCRdb to the early 2020s). What this sample's time point label stands for: patch test 1, 2 weeks after DPC sensitization. The treatment or condition tag for this specimen amounts to: therapeutic diphenylcyclopropenone sensitization with weekly scalp DPC. Libraries were constructed by RACE. Sequenced using a NextSeq 500. TCRdb itself trimmed the public reads at Q25 with fastp, ran MiXCR and retained productive beta chains. Rows with a matching CDR3 protein are joined into one entry that keeps the most common DNA and genes. Counted in this sample were approximately 350,000 distinct CDR3 sequences; approximately 6.3% of them appeared once. 8.4% of the sample belongs to the ten largest clones. The sample consisted of whole blood, taken in connection with sensitization to the hapten diphenylcyclopropenone (DPC). These receptors all come from a woman aged 18-35 years with alopecia areata. Some clones in this sample may be carry-over from other donors' samples.

This clonotype was counted many times. The genes are TRBV3-1 and TRBJ1-1; possibly TRBD1 for D (5 bases). The V gene's germline CDR1 is LGHDT and CDR2 YNNKEL (reference sequence). V lost 0 bases to trimming and J lost 3 bases, with 14 bases between them. The CDR3 has 16 residues. For the CDR3, the DNA is TGTGCCAGCAGCCAAGATCTAGGGCCGGGGGACACTGAAGCTTTCTTT. It encodes CASSQDLGPGDTEAFF.

The CDR3 coding sequence is TGCGCCAGCAGCCTCAGCGAGAGGGGCACAGATACGCAGTATTTT. It translates to CASSLSERGTDTQYF. This chain links TRBV5-1 with TRBJ2-3, with D tentatively TRBD2 (5 bases). CDR1 is SGHRS, CDR2 YFSETQ, per germline. V lost 4 bases to trimming and J lost 1 base, with 13 bases between them. The CDR3 consists of 15 residues.

This clonotype showed up many times. The chain joins TRBV5-6 to TRBJ2-1; D is perhaps TRBD1 (5 bases). Germline V CDR1 and CDR2: SGHDT, YYEEEE. The V end lost 4 bases, the J end lost 3 bases, and 17 bases lay between the germline ends. The CDR3 extends over 16 amino acids. The CDR3 sequence: CASSPHDSYVYNEQFF. DNA for the CDR3: TGTGCCAGCAGCCCCCACGACAGTTACGTCTACAATGAGCAGTTCTTC.